This TCR beta chain was observed in a study of T cell repertoires in cytomegalovirus infection. Turning to the study itself: Through public TCR beta signatures, both CMV infection and matching HLA type were indicated. Study observations and caveats: Cumulative public TCR beta family frequency identified carriers of CMV plus the relevant HLA. Across the ex vivo response, the dominant clonotypes were HLA-C-restricted CMV-specific TCR beta clonotypes.

TCRdb analysed the reads with MiXCR anew, one entry per CDR3 protein. The sample has roughly 150,000 distinct CDR3 sequences, roughly a third seen once. CDR1 SGHDT and CDR2 YYEEEE come from the germline V gene. The CDR3 loop spans 13 amino acids. With 2 bases removed from V and 1 base from J, the gap between germline ends came to 7 bases. This clonotype was observed a few times. What it binds is not known. The sequences come from CD8+ T cells from cultured PBMCs, collected from culture after CMV antigen stimulation. This receptor was obtained from a human donor in good health (CMV status not recorded). Some clones in this sample may be carry-over from other donors' samples. This chain links TRBV5-6 with TRBJ2-7; D is ambiguous. CDR3 in amino acids: CASSFWVSYEQYF. CDR3 coding DNA: TGTGCCAGCAGCTTCTGGGTTTCCTACGAGCAGTACTTC.